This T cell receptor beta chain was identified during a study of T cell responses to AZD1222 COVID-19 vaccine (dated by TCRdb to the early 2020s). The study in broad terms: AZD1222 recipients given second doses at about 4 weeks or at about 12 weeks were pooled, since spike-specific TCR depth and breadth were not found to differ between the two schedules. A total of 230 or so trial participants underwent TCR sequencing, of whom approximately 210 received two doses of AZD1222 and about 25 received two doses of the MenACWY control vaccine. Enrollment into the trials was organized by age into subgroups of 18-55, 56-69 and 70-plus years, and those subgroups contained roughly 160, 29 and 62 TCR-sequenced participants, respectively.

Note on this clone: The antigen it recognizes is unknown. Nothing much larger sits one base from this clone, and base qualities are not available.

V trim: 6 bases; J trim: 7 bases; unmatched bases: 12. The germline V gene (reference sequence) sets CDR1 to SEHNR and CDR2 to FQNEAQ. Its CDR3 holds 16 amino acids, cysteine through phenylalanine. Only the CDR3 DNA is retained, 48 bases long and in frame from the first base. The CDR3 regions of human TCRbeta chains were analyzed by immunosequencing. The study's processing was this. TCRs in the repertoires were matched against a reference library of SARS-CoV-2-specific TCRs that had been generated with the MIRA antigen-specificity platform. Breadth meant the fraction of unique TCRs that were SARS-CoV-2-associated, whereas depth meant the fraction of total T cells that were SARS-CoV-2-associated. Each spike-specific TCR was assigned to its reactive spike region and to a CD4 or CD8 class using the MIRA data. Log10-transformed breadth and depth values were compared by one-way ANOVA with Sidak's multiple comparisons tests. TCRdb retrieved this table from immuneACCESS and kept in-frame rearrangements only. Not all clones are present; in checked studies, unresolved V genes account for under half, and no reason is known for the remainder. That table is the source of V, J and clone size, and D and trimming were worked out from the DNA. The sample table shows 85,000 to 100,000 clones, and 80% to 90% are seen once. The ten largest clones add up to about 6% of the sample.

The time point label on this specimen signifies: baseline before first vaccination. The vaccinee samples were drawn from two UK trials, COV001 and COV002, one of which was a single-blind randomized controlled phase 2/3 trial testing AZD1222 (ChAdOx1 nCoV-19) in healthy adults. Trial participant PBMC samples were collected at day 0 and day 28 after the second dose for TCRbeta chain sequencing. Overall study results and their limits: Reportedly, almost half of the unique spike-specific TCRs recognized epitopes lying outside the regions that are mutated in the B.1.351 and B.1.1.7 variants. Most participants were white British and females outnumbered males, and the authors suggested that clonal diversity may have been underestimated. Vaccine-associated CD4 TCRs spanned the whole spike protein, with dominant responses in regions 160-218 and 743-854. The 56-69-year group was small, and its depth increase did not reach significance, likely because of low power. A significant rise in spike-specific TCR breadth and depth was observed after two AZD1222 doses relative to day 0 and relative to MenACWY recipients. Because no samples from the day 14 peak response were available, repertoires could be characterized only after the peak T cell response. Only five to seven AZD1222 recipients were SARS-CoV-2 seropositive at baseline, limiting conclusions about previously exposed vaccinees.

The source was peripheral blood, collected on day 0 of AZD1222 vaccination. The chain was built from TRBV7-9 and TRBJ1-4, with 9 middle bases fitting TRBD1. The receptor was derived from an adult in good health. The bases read TGTGCCAGCAGGAAAACAGGGGGCGCCCCTAGTGAAAAACTGTTTTTT. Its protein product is CASRKTGGAPSEKLFF. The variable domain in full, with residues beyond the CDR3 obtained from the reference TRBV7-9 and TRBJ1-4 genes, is DTGVSQNPRHKITKRGQNVTFRCDPISEHNRLYWYRQTLGQGPEFLTYFQNEAQLEKSRLLSDRFSAERPKGSFSTLEIQRTEQGDSAMYLCASRKTGGAPSEKLFFGSGTQLSVL.